This passage covers 16 T cell receptor beta chains from one sample sequenced in a study of cytomegalovirus exposure and HLA in healthy donors. Sequenced by immunoSEQ multiplex PCR; TCRdb stores in-frame clones only, minus some. Counted here are tens of thousands of clones, just over 90% occurring once; the ten biggest clones make up more than 0.95%. Sequencing was done on a sample of PBMCs. These receptor sequences come from a man aged 18 to 35 in good health and CMV-seronegative.

In this sample, this clone turned up once. V is TRBV4-3 and J is TRBJ2-2; 8 bases align to TRBD1. V trimming: 0 bases; J trimming: 4 bases; junction bases outside the gene matches: 4. This CDR3 is built from 16 residues. Per the germline V gene, CDR1 is LGHNA and CDR2 is YSLEER. The CDR3 here is CASSQDTGGFTGELFF. The CDR3 coding sequence is TGCGCCAGCAGCCAAGATACAGGGGGGTTCACCGGGGAGCTGTTTTTT.

This chain connects TRBV12-5 to TRBJ2-3; D unresolved. CDR1 and CDR2 (germline): LGHNT, FRNRAP. This CDR3 is built from 18 residues. Trimming left V 1 base short and J 0 bases short, with 17 bases between. As DNA, the CDR3 is TGTGCTAGTGGTTTGGAAATCTCAGGAACAACTAGCACAGATACGCAGTATTTT. As protein: CASGLEISGTTSTDTQYF.

Only one count was recorded for this clone. The rearrangement links TRBV7-2 to TRBJ2-5; 7 bases map to TRBD1. Germline V gives CDR1 SGHTA, CDR2 FQGNSA. The CDR3 runs 14 residues. Trimming removed 2 bases from V and 5 bases from J; junction bases left unmatched: 5. DNA of the CDR3: TGTGCCAGCAGCTTAAACAGGGGTTTGGAGACCCAGTACTTC. Protein sequence: CASSLNRGLETQYF. Full variable domain (remainder filled in from reference TRBV7-2 and TRBJ2-5): GAGVSQSPSNKVTEKGKDVELRCDPISGHTALYWYRQSLGQGLEFLIYFQGNSAPDKSGLPSDRFSAERTGGSVSTLTIQRTQQEDSAVYLCASSLNRGLETQYFGPGTRLLVL.

The rearrangement uses TRBV5-6 and TRBJ2-1; maybe TRBD2 (6 bases). V lost 3 bases to trimming and J lost 2 bases, with 9 bases between them. The CDR3 contains 14 residues. Germline CDR1 reads SGHDT; CDR2 reads YYEEEE. In DNA form, the CDR3 reads TGTGCCAGCAGCTCGGGAGCGGCCTACAATGAGCAGTTCTTC. Its protein product is CASSSGAAYNEQFF.

V and J are TRBV18 and TRBJ2-2; 9 bases align to TRBD2. This CDR3 comprises 17 residues. In germline, CDR1 is KGHSH, CDR2 LQKENI. Unmatched junction bases numbered 9, after V lost 3 bases and J lost 4 bases. Here the CDR3 reads CASSPLGLAISTGELFF. CDR3 nucleotide sequence: TGTGCCAGCTCACCCCTGGGACTAGCAATAAGCACCGGGGAGCTGTTTTTT. Complete variable domain (other parts from reference TRBV18 and TRBJ2-2): NAGVMQNPRHLVRRRGQEARLRCSPMKGHSHVYWYRQLPEEGLKFMVYLQKENIIDESGMPKERFSAEFPKEGPSILRIQQVVRGDSAAYFCASSPLGLAISTGELFFGEGSRLTVL.

This clone occurred once. CDR3 residues: CASSQGPGTTGGTQYF. In DNA form, the CDR3 reads TGTGCCAGCAGCCAGGGGCCGGGGACTACGGGGGGGACCCAGTACTTC. The V gene is TRBV4-2, the J gene TRBJ2-5; 7 nucleotides agree with TRBD2. V gave up 3 bases and J gave up 7 bases; unmatched junction bases: 14. The CDR3 extends over 16 amino acids. In germline, CDR1 is LGHNA, CDR2 YNFKEQ.

The chain joins TRBV25-1 to TRBJ2-2; TRBD1 agrees at 11 bases. CDR3 size: 16 residues. Germline V lookup: CDR1 MGHDK, CDR2 SYGVNS. J was trimmed by 4 bases and V by 4 bases; bases with no gene match: 5. DNA for the CDR3: TGTGCCAGCAGTGGGACAGGGGGCCCCGTCACCGGGGAGCTGTTTTTT. Translated, it gives CASSGTGGPVTGELFF.

The chain couples TRBV18 to TRBJ2-7, with 7 bases lining up with TRBD1. The CDR3 sequence is 14 residues long. Unmatched junction bases numbered 6, after V lost 3 bases and J lost 4 bases. Germline V gene lookup returns CDR1 KGHSH and CDR2 LQKENI. The CDR3 spells CASSPTTGLYEQYF. CDR3 in DNA: TGTGCCAGCTCACCTACGACAGGGTTGTACGAGCAGTACTTC.

This chain links TRBV6-5 with TRBJ2-7; 11 nucleotides line up with TRBD1. CDR1 MNHEY and CDR2 SVGAGI come from the germline V gene. V shed 6 bases, J shed 2 bases, and the junction held 3 bases outside the gene matches. The CDR3 sequence is 14 residues long. The CDR3 here is CASSRGQGAYEQYF. DNA of the CDR3: TGTGCCAGCAGCCGGGGACAGGGGGCCTACGAGCAGTACTTC.

This clone is a singleton in its sample. V gene TRBV19 combines with J gene TRBJ2-3, with TRBD1 matching over 9 bases. Germline CDR1 and CDR2: LNHDA and SQIVND (reference sequence). This CDR3 spans 15 amino acids. Germline trimming cut 8 bases from V and 2 bases from J; bases unmatched to any gene: 8. CDR3 loop: CASRTGQGHTDTQYF. The DNA for the CDR3 is TGTGCCAGTCGAACAGGACAGGGGCACACAGATACGCAGTATTTT.

The genes are TRBV28 and TRBJ2-1; 11 bases are shared with TRBD2. Germline loops: CDR1 MDHEN, CDR2 SYDVKM. This CDR3 region has 19 residues. V dropped 4 bases and J dropped 0; count of bases not matched to a gene: 11. CDR3 loop: CASSSVTSGKSSSYNEQFF. The DNA of the CDR3 is TGTGCCAGCAGTTCCGTGACTAGCGGGAAGTCGAGCTCCTACAATGAGCAGTTCTTC.

The chain couples TRBV4-3 to TRBJ2-3; the match to TRBD2 covers 7 bases. CDR1 is LGHNA, CDR2 YSLEER, per germline. Trimming took 4 bases from V and 5 from J; bases not matched to a gene: 9. The CDR3 runs 15 residues. DNA for the CDR3: TGCGCCAGCAGCCTTAGCGGGTCTATCGGAGATACGCAGTATTTT. This translates into CASSLSGSIGDTQYF.

This clone was recorded once. The chain is built from TRBV27 and TRBJ2-1; D perhaps matches TRBD2 (6 bases). Between the trimmed V and J ends, which lost 0 bases and 2 bases, there was a span of 14 bases. Germline CDR1 is MNHEY and CDR2 is SMNVEV (reference sequence). This CDR3 region has 17 residues. The CDR3, as DNA: TGTGCCAGCAGTTTATCGAGGGCGGGAAGAGCCTACAATGAGCAGTTCTTC. Translating it yields CASSLSRAGRAYNEQFF.

This clone was seen once. This chain links TRBV5-6 with TRBJ1-2; 7 bases map to TRBD1. The CDR3 runs 14 residues. Trimming removed 4 bases from V and 2 bases from J; junction bases left unmatched: 5. Germline lookup yields CDR1 SGHDT and CDR2 YYEEEE. CDR3 loop: CASSTRQGNYGYTF. The CDR3 nucleotides are TGTGCCAGCAGCACTAGACAGGGCAACTATGGCTACACCTTC.

The chain has TRBV9 and TRBJ2-1; D may be TRBD2 (6 bases). This CDR3 region has 15 residues. The V gene's germline CDR1 is SGDLS and CDR2 YYNGEE. Trimming removed 3 bases from V and 4 bases from J, with 14 bases in between. The CDR3 is CASSAQNGGYNEQFF. CDR3 nucleotides: TGTGCCAGCAGCGCCCAAAACGGGGGATACAATGAGCAGTTCTTC. The entire variable domain, with the rest obtained from reference TRBV9 and TRBJ2-1, is as follows: DSGVTQTPKHLITATGQRVTLRCSPRSGDLSVYWYQQSLDQGLQFLIQYYNGEERAKGNILERFSAQQFPDLHSELNLSSLELGDSALYFCASSAQNGGYNEQFFGPGTRLTVL.

The CDR3 DNA is TGTGCCAGCAGTTTCGACAGTTTTGGAAACACCATATATTTT. Protein product: CASSFDSFGNTIYF. The chain joins TRBV7-2 to TRBJ1-3; a weak D match, TRBD1 (5 bases). Trimming removed 6 bases at V and 3 bases at J, with 12 bases between. The CDR3 covers 14 residues. The germline V gene has CDR1 SGHTA and CDR2 FQGNSA.